This T cell receptor (beta chain) came from a study of OX40 agonist ivuxolimab in advanced cancers. Across the study: Therapy given before enrollment (anti-PD-1, anti-PD-L1 or anti-CTLA-4) was allowed, and over 35% had some.

Overall study results and limits: Doses of 0.1 to 3.0 mg/kg were accompanied by clonal expansion of CD4+ and CD8+ blood T cells by week 6.

V was clipped by 5 bases and J by 0 bases, with 10 bases between them. The V gene's germline CDR1 is SGHAT and CDR2 FQNNGV. The CDR3 covers 14 residues. Sequencing used immunoSEQ multiplex PCR; TCRdb keeps in-frame clones, though not all of them. The profile shows 48,000 or so clones, about nine tenths of them singletons. With regard to this clone: Its antigen is unidentified.

The TCR was taken from an adult with an advanced solid tumor such as melanoma, head and neck, liver or kidney cancer. The material sequenced was CD4+ or CD8+ T cells sorted from blood, taken in a trial of the OX40 agonist ivuxolimab. The chain uses TRBV11-2 and TRBJ1-2; no clear D. CDR3 coding DNA: TGTGCCAGCAGCCCCGGCCCAGCTAACTATGGCTACACCTTC. Its protein is CASSPGPANYGYTF. Looking up the rest from reference TRBV11-2 and TRBJ1-2 gives the full variable domain: EAGVAQSPRYKIIEKRQSVAFWCNPISGHATLYWYQQILGQGPKLLIQFQNNGVVDDSQLPKDRFSAERLKGVDSTLKIQPAKLEDSAVYLCASSPGPANYGYTFGSGTRLTVV.